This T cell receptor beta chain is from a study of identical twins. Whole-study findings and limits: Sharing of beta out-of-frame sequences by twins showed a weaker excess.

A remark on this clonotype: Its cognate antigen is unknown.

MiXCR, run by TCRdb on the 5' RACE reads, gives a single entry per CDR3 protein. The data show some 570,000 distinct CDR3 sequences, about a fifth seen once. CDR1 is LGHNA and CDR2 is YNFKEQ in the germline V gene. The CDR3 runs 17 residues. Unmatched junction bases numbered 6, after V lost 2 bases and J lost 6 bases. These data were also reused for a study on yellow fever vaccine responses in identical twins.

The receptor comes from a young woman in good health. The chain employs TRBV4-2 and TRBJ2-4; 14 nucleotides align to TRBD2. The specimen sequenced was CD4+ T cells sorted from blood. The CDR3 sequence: CASSQNPGLAGVNIQYF. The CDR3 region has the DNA TGTGCCAGCAGCCAAAACCCGGGACTAGCGGGGGTAAACATTCAGTACTTC.